This T cell receptor (beta chain) appears in the sequencing data of a study of T cells in tuberculosis listed by TCRdb under 2018. As for the study more broadly: The study combined CD1B tetramers and high-throughput TCR immunosequencing to characterize T cells specific for the mycobacterial lipid antigen glucose monomycolate (GMM). A South African clinical cohort compared IGRA-negative adolescents, IGRA-positive adolescents with latent tuberculosis and adults with active tuberculosis, ten per group.

At study entry, adolescents were screened for latent tuberculosis infection by tuberculin skin test and QuantiFERON-TB GOLD In-Tube IGRA. Immunosequencing was performed on unsorted cryopreserved PBMC and covered approximately 100,000 T cells per clinical donor on average. Eleven high schools in the Worcester region of the Western Cape, South Africa, served as enrollment sites for adolescents aged 12 to 18 years. Around 10 adolescents infected with M. tuberculosis and about ten uninfected adolescents were chosen and matched for age and sex. For the adolescents, PBMC were isolated by density centrifugation from freshly drawn heparinized blood and then cryopreserved. TCR libraries were generated with the immunoSEQ multiplex PCR assay, using TCR-beta and/or TCR-alpha/delta assays for each sample. The amplified TCR libraries were sequenced on the Illumina high-throughput platform. The authors processed their data as follows. Clustering and dimensionality reduction relied on pairwise TCRdist distances among GMM-specific receptors from T cells that were either sorted ex vivo or expanded in vitro. Each clinical repertoire received a mean NN-distance score, defined as the average TCRdist to the nearest 10% of tetramer-positive reference sequences. GEM TCR motif frequency was computed as the fraction of unique TCRs matching known GEM sequences by V/J usage and CDR3 length. Active tuberculosis was classified by linear discriminant analysis with leave-one-out cross-validation, implemented in scikit-learn. As stored in TCRdb, this immuneACCESS dataset retains in-frame rearrangements with V and J assigned. A fraction of the clones does not appear; measured against another copy, unresolved V genes explain less than half of the discrepancy, and the remainder lacks a known reason. The V and J calls and clone size come from that table; D and trimming were worked out from the DNA. The sample table shows tens of thousands of clones, and approximately 94% are seen once. Approximately 8.2% of the sample is taken by the ten largest.

Beyond this particular receptor, the publication reports: Using GEM motif frequencies, a classifier achieved under 75% accuracy, whereas a classifier built on the diverse GMM-specific repertoire got to approximately 88% accuracy (AUROC around 0.88). Compared with IGRA-negative controls, TCR-alpha repertoires from active tuberculosis had smaller mean NN-distances to GMM-specific TCRs, which suggests that these TCRs underwent clonal expansion. Smaller NN-distances were partly driven by shorter CDR3-alpha lengths in active tuberculosis patients, and statistical significance was not reached for the TCR-beta difference. Which clinical samples got chosen depended on the availability of cryopreserved specimens, and the active tuberculosis cases were adults, whereas the controls were adolescents.

A note on this clone: Its antigen is unknown. The input lacks base qualities; no much larger clone sits a single base away.

CDR1 and CDR2 are read off the germline V gene as SGHAT and FQNNGV. The CDR3 runs 14 residues from the cysteine to the phenylalanine. CDR3 DNA is the only sequence kept; it has 42 bases, read in frame from the first base. At the junction V is shortened by 3 bases and J by 3 bases, with 9 bases in between. Here the chain combines TRBV11-2 and TRBJ2-1; TRBD2 is perhaps the D gene, given 6 matching bases. The sequencing sample was made of PBMCs. The TCR was taken from a donor aged 10-30 years with latent tuberculosis or without tuberculosis infection. The CDR3 region has the sequence CASSFSGGYNEQFF. In nucleotide form, the sequence is TGTGCCAGCAGCTTTAGCGGCGGCTACAATGAGCAGTTCTTC.